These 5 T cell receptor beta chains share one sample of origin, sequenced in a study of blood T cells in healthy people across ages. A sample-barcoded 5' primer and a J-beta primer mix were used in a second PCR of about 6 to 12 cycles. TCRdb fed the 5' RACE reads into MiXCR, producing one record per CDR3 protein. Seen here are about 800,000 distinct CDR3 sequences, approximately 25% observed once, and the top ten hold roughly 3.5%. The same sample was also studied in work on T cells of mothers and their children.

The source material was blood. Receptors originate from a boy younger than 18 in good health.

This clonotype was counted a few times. This CDR3 reads CASSFEYRGSSGANVLTF. The DNA for the CDR3 is TGTGCCAGCAGTTTCGAGTATAGGGGGTCCTCTGGGGCCAACGTCCTGACTTTC. The chain employs TRBV7-2 and TRBJ2-6; TRBD1 might be the D (6 bases). Trimming pared 6 bases from V and 0 bases from J, leaving 18 bases between. CDR3 length equals 18 residues. The V gene's germline CDR1 is SGHTA and CDR2 FQGNSA.

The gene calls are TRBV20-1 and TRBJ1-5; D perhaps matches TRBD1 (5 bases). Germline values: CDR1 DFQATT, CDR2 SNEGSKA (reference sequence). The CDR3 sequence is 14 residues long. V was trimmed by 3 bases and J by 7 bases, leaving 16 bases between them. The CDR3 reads CSASPKGEYQPQHF. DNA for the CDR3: TGCAGTGCTAGTCCTAAAGGGGAATACCAGCCCCAGCATTTT.

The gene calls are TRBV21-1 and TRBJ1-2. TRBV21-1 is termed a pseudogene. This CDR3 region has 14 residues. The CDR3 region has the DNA TGTGCCAGCAGCAAAGGCCAGTATAACTATGGCTACACCTTC. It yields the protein CASSKGQYNYGYTF.

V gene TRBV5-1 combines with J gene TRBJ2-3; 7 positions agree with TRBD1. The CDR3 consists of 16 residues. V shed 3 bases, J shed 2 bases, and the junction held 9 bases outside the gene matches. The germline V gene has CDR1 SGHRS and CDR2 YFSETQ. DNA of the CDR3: TGCGCCAGCAGCTCTGGCACGGACAGGTCCACAGATACGCAGTATTTT. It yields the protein CASSSGTDRSTDTQYF.

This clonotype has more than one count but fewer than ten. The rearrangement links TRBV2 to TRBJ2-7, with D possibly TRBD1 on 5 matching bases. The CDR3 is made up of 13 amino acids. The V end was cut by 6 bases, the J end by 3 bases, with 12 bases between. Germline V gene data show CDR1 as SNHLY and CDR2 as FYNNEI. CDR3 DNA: TGTGCCAGCAGAGCGACAGTTATCTACGAGCAGTACTTC. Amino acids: CASRATVIYEQYF. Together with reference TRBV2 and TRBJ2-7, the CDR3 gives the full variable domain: EPEVTQTPSHQVTQMGQEVILRCVPISNHLYFYWYRQILGQKVEFLVSFYNNEISEKSEIFDDQFSVERPDGSNFTLKIRSTKLEDSAMYFCASRATVIYEQYFGPGTRLTVT.